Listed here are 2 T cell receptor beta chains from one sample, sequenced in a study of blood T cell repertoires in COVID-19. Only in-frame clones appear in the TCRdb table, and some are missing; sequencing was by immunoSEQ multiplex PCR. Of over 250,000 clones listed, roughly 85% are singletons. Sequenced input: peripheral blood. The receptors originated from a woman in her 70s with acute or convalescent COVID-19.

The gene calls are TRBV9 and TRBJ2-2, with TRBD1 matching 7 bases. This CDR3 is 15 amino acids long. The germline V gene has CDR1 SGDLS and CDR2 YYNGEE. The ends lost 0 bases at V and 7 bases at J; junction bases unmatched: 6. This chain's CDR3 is CASSVEGAPIGELFF. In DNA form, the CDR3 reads TGTGCCAGCAGCGTAGAGGGGGCGCCCATCGGGGAGCTGTTTTTT.

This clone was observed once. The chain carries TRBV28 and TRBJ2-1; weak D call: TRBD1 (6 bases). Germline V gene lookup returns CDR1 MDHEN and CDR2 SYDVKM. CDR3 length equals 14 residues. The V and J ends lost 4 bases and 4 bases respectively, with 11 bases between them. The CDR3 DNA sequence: TGTGCCAGCAGTTCCGCGACAGGATACAATGAGCAGTTCTTC. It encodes CASSSATGYNEQFF.